The rows below give T cell receptor beta chains drawn from one sample of a study of T cell changes during pregnancy in multiple sclerosis. Profiling relied on immunoSEQ multiplex PCR, and the TCRdb table lists in-frame clones only, not all of them. The table lists tens of thousands of clones, 90% to 95% of them singletons, with 5% to 6.5% in the top ten. Sequenced material: CD8+ T cells from peripheral blood mononuclear cells, taken in the second trimester of pregnancy. The origin of the receptors is a female donor with multiple sclerosis, enrolled in a pregnancy study. Each CDR3 is given with its conserved first and last residue. A D gene is named only where the DNA matches it firmly. Not all rows give a size; the values are once, few, many and, for expanded clones, a class.

CDR3nt: TGTGCCAGTGGCGGACTAGCGGGTTCCTACGAGCAGTACTTC; CDR3aa: CASGGLAGSYEQYF; d_gene: TRBD2; j_gene: TRBJ2-7; abundance: -; v_gene: TRBV9
CDR3nt: TGCAGCGTCGAGTCAGGACAGGTAAACGAGCAGTACTTC; CDR3aa: CSVESGQVNEQYF; d_gene: TRBD1; j_gene: TRBJ2-7; abundance: -; v_gene: TRBV29-1
CDR3nt: TGTGCCAGCAGTTTATCCCCGGGGGGCGGCTATGGCTACACCTTC; CDR3aa: CASSLSPGGGYGYTF; d_gene: -; j_gene: TRBJ1-2; abundance: -; v_gene: TRBV27
CDR3nt: TGTGCCAGCAGCGACAACCCAGGGACTGAAGCTTTCTTT; CDR3aa: CASSDNPGTEAFF; d_gene: -; j_gene: TRBJ1-1; abundance: -; v_gene: TRBV9
CDR3nt: TGTGCCAGCAGCCAAGATAGCGGGGGGGGCCCGGATGAAAAACTGTTTTTT; CDR3aa: CASSQDSGGGPDEKLFF; d_gene: -; j_gene: TRBJ1-4; abundance: -; v_gene: TRBV4-2
CDR3nt: TGTGCCAGCACCTCTTCCGGGACAGGGAGGGAGACCCAGTACTTC; CDR3aa: CASTSSGTGRETQYF; d_gene: TRBD1; j_gene: TRBJ2-5; abundance: -; v_gene: TRBV28
CDR3nt: TGTGCCAGCAGCTTGGGGACTAGCGGGGAGACCCAGTACTTC; CDR3aa: CASSLGTSGETQYF; d_gene: TRBD2; j_gene: TRBJ2-5; abundance: -; v_gene: TRBV5-4
CDR3nt: TGTGCCAGCAGGGGACAGACCATCTACGAGCAGTACTTC; CDR3aa: CASRGQTIYEQYF; d_gene: TRBD1; j_gene: TRBJ2-7; abundance: -; v_gene: TRBV6-1
CDR3nt: TGTGCCAGCAGCGGGGGTGGACAGGGGGTTTTGGGGGCTGAAGCTTTCTTT; CDR3aa: CASSGGGQGVLGAEAFF; d_gene: TRBD1; j_gene: TRBJ1-1; abundance: -; v_gene: TRBV9
CDR3nt: TGTGCCAGCAGTTATCTCGGGACAGGGTATAATGGCTACACCTTC; CDR3aa: CASSYLGTGYNGYTF; d_gene: TRBD1; j_gene: TRBJ1-2; abundance: -; v_gene: TRBV27
CDR3nt: TGTGCCAGCAGTCTACAGGGAGTCACTGAAGCTTTCTTT; CDR3aa: CASSLQGVTEAFF; d_gene: -; j_gene: TRBJ1-1; abundance: -; v_gene: TRBV27
CDR3nt: TGTGCCAGCAGTTCGACAGAGAATTCACCCCTCCACTTT; CDR3aa: CASSSTENSPLHF; d_gene: -; j_gene: TRBJ1-6; abundance: -; v_gene: TRBV6-6
CDR3nt: TGTGCCAGTAGTATCGGGGAGAATGGCTACACCTTC; CDR3aa: CASSIGENGYTF; d_gene: -; j_gene: TRBJ1-2; abundance: -; v_gene: TRBV19
CDR3nt: TGTGCCACCAGCGGGGTGGGAGGTACATATCAGCCCCAGCATTTT; CDR3aa: CATSGVGGTYQPQHF; d_gene: -; j_gene: TRBJ1-5; abundance: -; v_gene: TRBV15
CDR3nt: TGTGCCAGCAGCCTCCCCGGGACAGGGACCGGGGAGCTGTTTTTT; CDR3aa: CASSLPGTGTGELFF; d_gene: TRBD1; j_gene: TRBJ2-2; abundance: -; v_gene: TRBV7-9
CDR3nt: TGTGCCAGCAGTTACCGGGACTCCGAGCAGTACTTC; CDR3aa: CASSYRDSEQYF; d_gene: -; j_gene: TRBJ2-7; abundance: -; v_gene: TRBV6-6
CDR3nt: TGCGCCACCGGAGATGACAGGGGTCTTAACTCAACTAATGAAAAACTGTTTTTT; CDR3aa: CATGDDRGLNSTNEKLFF; d_gene: TRBD1; j_gene: TRBJ1-4; abundance: -; v_gene: TRBV5-1
CDR3nt: TGTGCCAGCAGCCGAGCTAGCGACCTGGGGGAGCAGTACTTC; CDR3aa: CASSRASDLGEQYF; d_gene: -; j_gene: TRBJ2-7; abundance: -; v_gene: TRBV5-6
CDR3nt: TGTGCCAGCAGCCAAGGGAGGGTTGGTGAAAAACTGTTTTTT; CDR3aa: CASSQGRVGEKLFF; d_gene: -; j_gene: TRBJ1-4; abundance: -; v_gene: TRBV27
CDR3nt: TGTGCTAGTGGGGGCTGGGCCCAAGAGACCCAGTACTTC; CDR3aa: CASGGWAQETQYF; d_gene: -; j_gene: TRBJ2-5; abundance: -; v_gene: TRBV12-5
CDR3nt: TGTGCCATCGGAAAGGGACAGGGATTCTATGGCTACACCTTC; CDR3aa: CAIGKGQGFYGYTF; d_gene: TRBD1; j_gene: TRBJ1-2; abundance: -; v_gene: TRBV10-3
CDR3nt: TGCGCCAGCAGCCAAGACCCCCTAGCGGGAGTTATCCCCCAGCAGTACTTC; CDR3aa: CASSQDPLAGVIPQQYF; d_gene: TRBD2; j_gene: TRBJ2-7; abundance: once; v_gene: TRBV4-1
CDR3nt: TGTGCCTGGAGTGTTAGCGGGGGGAGCACAGATACGCAGTATTTT; CDR3aa: CAWSVSGGSTDTQYF; d_gene: TRBD2; j_gene: TRBJ2-3; abundance: -; v_gene: TRBV30
CDR3nt: TGTGCCTGGGAAGGAGACAGTAACTATGGCTACACCTTC; CDR3aa: CAWEGDSNYGYTF; d_gene: -; j_gene: TRBJ1-2; abundance: -; v_gene: TRBV30
CDR3nt: TGTGCCAGCAGTTTATCAAGTAGCACTCATCCATACAATGAGCAGTTCTTC; CDR3aa: CASSLSSSTHPYNEQFF; d_gene: -; j_gene: TRBJ2-1; abundance: -; v_gene: TRBV27
CDR3nt: TGTGCCAGCAAGAGGGGGACGGGACTAGCGGGGGGGCTCGACGAGCAGTACTTC; CDR3aa: CASKRGTGLAGGLDEQYF; d_gene: TRBD2; j_gene: TRBJ2-7; abundance: -; v_gene: TRBV2
CDR3nt: TGTGCCAGCAGCCCGGAGGAGGGACCCTACGAGCAGTACTTC; CDR3aa: CASSPEEGPYEQYF; d_gene: -; j_gene: TRBJ2-7; abundance: -; v_gene: TRBV5-4
CDR3nt: TGTGCCAGCAGTTTGGCAACAGCCAACACTGAAGCTTTCTTT; CDR3aa: CASSLATANTEAFF; d_gene: -; j_gene: TRBJ1-1; abundance: -; v_gene: TRBV27
CDR3nt: TGCGCCAGCAGCGCGGGACAGGGTATCAGTCAGCCCCAGCATTTT; CDR3aa: CASSAGQGISQPQHF; d_gene: TRBD1; j_gene: TRBJ1-5; abundance: -; v_gene: TRBV5-1
CDR3nt: TGCGCCAGCAGCATCCGGACAGCGGTGCGCACACCACGCTCCTACGAGCAGTACTTC; CDR3aa: CASSIRTAVRTPRSYEQYF; d_gene: -; j_gene: TRBJ2-7; abundance: -; v_gene: TRBV5-1
CDR3nt: TGTGCCAGCAGTTTATTGGGGGGGGATCACTCCAATCAGCCCCAGCATTTT; CDR3aa: CASSLLGGDHSNQPQHF; d_gene: -; j_gene: TRBJ1-5; abundance: -; v_gene: TRBV27
CDR3nt: TGTGCCAGCAGTTACGGGGGGAAATCACCCCTCCACTTT; CDR3aa: CASSYGGKSPLHF; d_gene: -; j_gene: TRBJ1-6; abundance: -; v_gene: TRBV6-5
CDR3nt: TGTGCCAGCAGCTCTTACCTGACAGGGTTGGGTGGCTACACCTTC; CDR3aa: CASSSYLTGLGGYTF; d_gene: TRBD1; j_gene: TRBJ1-2; abundance: -; v_gene: TRBV7-2
CDR3nt: TGCGCCAGCAGCCAAGACCCGGGTAGCGGGACCTTTATTAGTGGTGAGCAGTTCTTC; CDR3aa: CASSQDPGSGTFISGEQFF; d_gene: TRBD2; j_gene: TRBJ2-1; abundance: -; v_gene: TRBV4-1
CDR3nt: TGTGCCAGCGGCCGTTCGGGGGAAGAGACCCAGTACTTC; CDR3aa: CASGRSGEETQYF; d_gene: -; j_gene: TRBJ2-5; abundance: -; v_gene: TRBV7-9
CDR3nt: TGTGCCAGCAGCCTGGGACTAGCGAGTAACACCGGGGAGCTGTTTTTT; CDR3aa: CASSLGLASNTGELFF; d_gene: TRBD2; j_gene: TRBJ2-2; abundance: once; v_gene: TRBV7-9
CDR3nt: TGTGCCAGCAGCCTAGGATTCGGCTCTGGAAACACCATATATTTT; CDR3aa: CASSLGFGSGNTIYF; d_gene: -; j_gene: TRBJ1-3; abundance: -; v_gene: TRBV9
CDR3nt: TGTGCCAGTAGTATAGATTTCCGCGGTGAGCAGTTCTTC; CDR3aa: CASSIDFRGEQFF; d_gene: -; j_gene: TRBJ2-1; abundance: -; v_gene: TRBV19
CDR3nt: TGTGCCAGCAGTGTTGAATCCGGAACAGCCACCCTTAATTCACCCCTCCACTTT; CDR3aa: CASSVESGTATLNSPLHF; d_gene: -; j_gene: TRBJ1-6; abundance: -; v_gene: TRBV27
CDR3nt: TGTGCCAGCAGCCAGGGGGGTCAGTTGTACGAGCAGTACTTC; CDR3aa: CASSQGGQLYEQYF; d_gene: -; j_gene: TRBJ2-7; abundance: -; v_gene: TRBV4-2
CDR3nt: TGTGCCAGCAGTTTATCGCCGGTGAACACTGAAGCTTTCTTT; CDR3aa: CASSLSPVNTEAFF; d_gene: -; j_gene: TRBJ1-1; abundance: -; v_gene: TRBV27
CDR3nt: TGTGCCAGCAGCCTAAATGACAGGGACTATGGCTACACCTTC; CDR3aa: CASSLNDRDYGYTF; d_gene: TRBD1; j_gene: TRBJ1-2; abundance: -; v_gene: TRBV5-5
CDR3nt: TGCGCCAGCAGCCAATGGACAGGGTCGGGCGAGCAGTACTTC; CDR3aa: CASSQWTGSGEQYF; d_gene: TRBD1; j_gene: TRBJ2-7; abundance: -; v_gene: TRBV4-1
CDR3nt: TGCGCCAGCAGCCAATCATTCCCCGGACTATACAATGAGCAGTTCTTC; CDR3aa: CASSQSFPGLYNEQFF; d_gene: -; j_gene: TRBJ2-1; abundance: -; v_gene: TRBV4-1
CDR3nt: TGCGCCAGCAGCCAAGGACAGGGGTCGCCTACAGAGACCCAGTACTTC; CDR3aa: CASSQGQGSPTETQYF; d_gene: TRBD1; j_gene: TRBJ2-5; abundance: -; v_gene: TRBV5-1
CDR3nt: TGCAGCGTTGAAATGGCAGGGTCGACGGGCGAGCAGTACTTC; CDR3aa: CSVEMAGSTGEQYF; d_gene: -; j_gene: TRBJ2-7; abundance: -; v_gene: TRBV29-1
CDR3nt: TGTGCCAGCAGTTTGGGACTAGTCGGGACCGGGGAGCTGTTTTTT; CDR3aa: CASSLGLVGTGELFF; d_gene: TRBD2; j_gene: TRBJ2-2; abundance: few; v_gene: TRBV27
CDR3nt: TGCGCCAGCAGCCAAGATTTTAGGGGGCGATCCTACAATGAGCAGTTCTTC; CDR3aa: CASSQDFRGRSYNEQFF; d_gene: TRBD1; j_gene: TRBJ2-1; abundance: -; v_gene: TRBV4-3
CDR3nt: TGTGCCAGCAGCTCGGCGTCCGACTATATGTATGAGCAGTTCTTC; CDR3aa: CASSSASDYMYEQFF; d_gene: -; j_gene: TRBJ2-1; abundance: -; v_gene: TRBV5-8
CDR3nt: TGTGCCAGCAGCTTACCCCAGGAAAAACTGTTTTTT; CDR3aa: CASSLPQEKLFF; d_gene: -; j_gene: TRBJ1-4; abundance: -; v_gene: TRBV7-2
CDR3nt: TGTGCCAGCAGTTTATCAAGCCTAGCGGAGCCCCGCTTTCACAATGAGCAGTTCTTC; CDR3aa: CASSLSSLAEPRFHNEQFF; d_gene: TRBD2; j_gene: TRBJ2-1; abundance: -; v_gene: TRBV27
CDR3nt: TGTGCCAGCAGTTACTCGACAGGGTTTGGTACAGATACGCAGTATTTT; CDR3aa: CASSYSTGFGTDTQYF; d_gene: TRBD1; j_gene: TRBJ2-3; abundance: -; v_gene: TRBV6-5
CDR3nt: TGTGCCTGGAGTGTACCACGGGGAGTGAACACTGAAGCTTTCTTT; CDR3aa: CAWSVPRGVNTEAFF; d_gene: -; j_gene: TRBJ1-1; abundance: -; v_gene: TRBV30
CDR3nt: TGTGCCTGGGACGATGGGGGCCTGATGACTGAAGCTTTCTTT; CDR3aa: CAWDDGGLMTEAFF; d_gene: -; j_gene: TRBJ1-1; abundance: few; v_gene: TRBV30
CDR3nt: TGTGCCAGCAGCTCCAGGGGGAATGCCTACGAGCAGTACTTC; CDR3aa: CASSSRGNAYEQYF; d_gene: TRBD1; j_gene: TRBJ2-7; abundance: -; v_gene: TRBV7-9